This T cell receptor (beta chain) was profiled in a study of OX40 agonist ivuxolimab in advanced cancers. Study-wide context: Ivuxolimab, which patients received intravenously every 2 weeks, was dosed at 0.01 to 10 mg/kg. Three patients, one with hepatocellular carcinoma and two with cutaneous melanoma, responded partially.

This clone was picked up one time. Its antigen remains unknown. Broader study findings: Some nonresponders also had low normalized T-cell clonal expansion. Dose levels from 0.1 to 3.0 mg/kg saw CD4+ and CD8+ blood T cells expand clonally by week 6.

The CDR3 has 15 amino acids. The trim removed 5 bases at V and 3 bases at J, leaving 7 bases unmatched. Looked up from germline, CDR1 is SGHTA and CDR2 is FQGNSA. Produced via immunoSEQ multiplex PCR; TCRdb's table is partial and in-frame only. The data show 55,000 to 75,000 clones, 85% seen once. The sequencing here drew on CD4+ or CD8+ T cells sorted from blood, taken in a trial of the OX40 agonist ivuxolimab. V usage is TRBV7-2 and J usage is TRBJ1-5; 7 nucleotides match TRBD1. The receptor's source is an adult with an advanced solid tumor such as melanoma, head and neck, liver or kidney cancer. CDR3 region: CASSQGQTYNQPQHF. The DNA for the CDR3 is TGTGCCAGCAGCCAGGGACAGACATACAATCAGCCCCAGCATTTT.